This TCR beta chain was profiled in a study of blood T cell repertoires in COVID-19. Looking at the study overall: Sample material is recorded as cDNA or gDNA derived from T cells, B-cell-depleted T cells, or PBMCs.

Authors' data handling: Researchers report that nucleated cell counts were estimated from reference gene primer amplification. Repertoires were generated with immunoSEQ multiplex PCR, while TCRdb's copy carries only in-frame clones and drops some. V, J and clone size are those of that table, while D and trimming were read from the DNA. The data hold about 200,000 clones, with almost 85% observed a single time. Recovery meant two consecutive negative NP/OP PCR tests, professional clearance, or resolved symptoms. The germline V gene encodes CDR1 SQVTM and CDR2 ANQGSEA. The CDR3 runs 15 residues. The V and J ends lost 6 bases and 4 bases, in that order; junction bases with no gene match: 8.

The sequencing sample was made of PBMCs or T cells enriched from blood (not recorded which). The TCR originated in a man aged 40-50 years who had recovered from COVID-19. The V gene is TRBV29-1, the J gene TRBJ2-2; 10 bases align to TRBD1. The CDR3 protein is CSVTTGTGVTGELFF. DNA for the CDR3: TGCAGCGTCACCACCGGGACAGGGGTCACCGGGGAGCTGTTTTTT.